This TCR beta chain is from a study of graft-versus-host responses after intestinal transplantation. As for the study in general: The transplants performed in recipients were multivisceral, liver-intestinal, or isolated intestinal.

Of note for this clone: Its antigen remains unknown.

Produced via immunoSEQ multiplex PCR; TCRdb's table is partial and in-frame only. This sample has tens of thousands of clones; approximately 82% occur once, and the top ten carry just over 0.9%. From germline, CDR1 is LNHNV and CDR2 YYDKDF (reference sequence). J gave up 5 bases and V 1 base, and 4 bases lay outside the gene matches. The CDR3 totals 16 residues. Notes on the study in general: Patients who carried graft-donor T cell macrochimerism also had high graft-versus-host to host-versus-graft clonal ratios in their allografts. Declining HvG levels early post-transplant were linked to peak circulating GvH clone levels. In recipient marrow, GvH clones were found, and some appeared first in ileum or blood.

Here the sequenced sample was unstimulated CD8+ T cells sorted from spleen or lymph node cells, taken before transplant. The chain carries TRBV15 and TRBJ2-7; the match to TRBD2 covers 14 bases. The sequence was collected from a human donor who was the organ donor for an intestinal transplant. The CDR3 coding sequence is TGTGCCACCAGCAGAGGGGGGACTAGCGGGAGAAACGAGCAGTACTTC. Its translation: CATSRGGTSGRNEQYF.